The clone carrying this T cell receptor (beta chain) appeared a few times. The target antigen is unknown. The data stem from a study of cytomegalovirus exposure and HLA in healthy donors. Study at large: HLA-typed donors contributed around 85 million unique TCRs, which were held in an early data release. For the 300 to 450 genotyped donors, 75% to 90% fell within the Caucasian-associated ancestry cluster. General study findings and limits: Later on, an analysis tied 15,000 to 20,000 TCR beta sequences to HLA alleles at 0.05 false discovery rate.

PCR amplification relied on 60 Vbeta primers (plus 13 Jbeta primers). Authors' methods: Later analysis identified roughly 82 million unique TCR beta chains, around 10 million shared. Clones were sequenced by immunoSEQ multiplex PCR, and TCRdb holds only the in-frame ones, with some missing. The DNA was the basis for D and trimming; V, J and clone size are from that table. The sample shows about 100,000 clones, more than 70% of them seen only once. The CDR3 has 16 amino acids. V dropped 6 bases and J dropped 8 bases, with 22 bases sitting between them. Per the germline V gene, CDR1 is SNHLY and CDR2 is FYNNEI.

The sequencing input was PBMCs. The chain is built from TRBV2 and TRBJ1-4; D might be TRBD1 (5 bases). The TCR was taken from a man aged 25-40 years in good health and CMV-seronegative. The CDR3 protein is CASRMGILGAPEKLFF. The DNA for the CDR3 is TGTGCCAGCAGAATGGGAATACTTGGGGCCCCAGAAAAACTGTTTTTT.